The 2 T cell receptor beta chains below were found in one sample sequenced in a study of blood T cell repertoires in COVID-19. TCRdb's copy holds only in-frame clones and misses some; the assay was immunoSEQ multiplex PCR. The table includes some 150,000 clones, around 89% detected once. Sequencing was done on a sample of peripheral blood. The receptors here all came from a woman in her thirties or forties with acute or convalescent COVID-19.

The V and J genes are TRBV19 and TRBJ2-2, with 10 nucleotides matching TRBD1. From germline, CDR1 is LNHDA and CDR2 SQIVND (reference sequence). With V trimmed by 2 bases and J by 4 bases, 7 bases remained unmatched. CDR3 length equals 17 residues. Written as DNA, the CDR3 is TGTGCCAGTAGTATATCCGGTGACAGGGGGCTCACCGGGGAGCTGTTTTTT. It translates to CASSISGDRGLTGELFF.

J is TRBJ1-1 and V is TRBV18; 10 nucleotides align to TRBD1. This CDR3 comprises 13 residues. Per germline, CDR1 KGHSH and CDR2 LQKENI. Trimming cost V 2 bases and J 8 bases; bases outside gene matches: 2. The CDR3: CASSPMDRGEAFF. In DNA form, the CDR3 reads TGTGCCAGCTCACCAATGGACAGGGGGGAAGCTTTCTTT.